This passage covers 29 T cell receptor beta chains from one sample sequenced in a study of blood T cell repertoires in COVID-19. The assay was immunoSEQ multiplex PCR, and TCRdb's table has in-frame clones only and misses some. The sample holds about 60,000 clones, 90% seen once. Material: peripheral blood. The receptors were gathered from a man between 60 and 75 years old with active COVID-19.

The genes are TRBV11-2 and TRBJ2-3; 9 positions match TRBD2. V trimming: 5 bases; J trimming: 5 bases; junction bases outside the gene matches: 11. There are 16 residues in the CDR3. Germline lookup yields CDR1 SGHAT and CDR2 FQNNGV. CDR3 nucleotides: TGTGCCAGCAGCCCCAATAGCGGGAGCCCCGTAGATACGCAGTATTTT. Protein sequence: CASSPNSGSPVDTQYF.

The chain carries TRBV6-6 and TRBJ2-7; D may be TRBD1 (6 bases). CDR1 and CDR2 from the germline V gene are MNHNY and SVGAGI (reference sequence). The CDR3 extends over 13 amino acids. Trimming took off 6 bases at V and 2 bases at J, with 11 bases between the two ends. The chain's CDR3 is CASSEGVTYEQYF. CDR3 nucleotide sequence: TGTGCCAGCAGCGAGGGGGTAACCTACGAGCAGTACTTC.

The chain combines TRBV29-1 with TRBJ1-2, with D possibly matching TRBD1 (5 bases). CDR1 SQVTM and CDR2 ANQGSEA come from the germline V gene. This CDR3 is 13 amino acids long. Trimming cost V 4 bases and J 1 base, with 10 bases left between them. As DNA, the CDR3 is TGCAGCGTTGGCGGGGCGGGTAACTATGGCTACACCTTC. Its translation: CSVGGAGNYGYTF.

CDR3 amino acids: CASSQWDRGNENPTDTQYF. The CDR3 DNA reads TGCGCCAGCAGCCAGTGGGACAGGGGAAACGAGAATCCAACGGATACGCAGTATTTT. The chain employs TRBV4-1 and TRBJ2-3; 10 positions agree with TRBD1. The CDR3 has 19 amino acids. CDR1 and CDR2 (germline): MGHRA, YSYEKL. V trimming: 3 bases; J trimming: 6 bases; junction bases outside the gene matches: 18.

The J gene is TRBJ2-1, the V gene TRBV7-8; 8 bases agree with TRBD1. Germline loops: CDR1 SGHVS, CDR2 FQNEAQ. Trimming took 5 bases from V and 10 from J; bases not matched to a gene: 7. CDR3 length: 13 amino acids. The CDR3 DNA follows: TGTGCCAGCAGCCAACAGGGGGACTTCGAGCAGTTCTTC. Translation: CASSQQGDFEQFF.

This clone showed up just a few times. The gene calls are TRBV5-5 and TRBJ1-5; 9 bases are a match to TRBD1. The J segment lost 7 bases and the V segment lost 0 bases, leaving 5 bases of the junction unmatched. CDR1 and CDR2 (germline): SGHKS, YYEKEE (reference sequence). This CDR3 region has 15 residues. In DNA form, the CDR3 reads TGTGCCAGCAGCTTGGAGGGACAGGGAAGACAGCCCCAGCATTTT. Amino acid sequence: CASSLEGQGRQPQHF.

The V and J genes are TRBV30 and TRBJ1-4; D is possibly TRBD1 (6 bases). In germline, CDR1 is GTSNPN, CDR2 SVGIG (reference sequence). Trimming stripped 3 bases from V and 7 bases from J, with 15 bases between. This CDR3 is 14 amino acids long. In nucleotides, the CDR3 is TGTGCCTGGAGGGGTACAGGGAGCAGTGAAAAACTGTTTTTT. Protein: CAWRGTGSSEKLFF.

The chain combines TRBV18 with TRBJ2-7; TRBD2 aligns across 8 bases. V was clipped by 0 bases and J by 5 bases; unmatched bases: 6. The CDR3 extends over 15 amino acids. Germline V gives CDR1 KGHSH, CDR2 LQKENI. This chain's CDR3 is CASSPPAGGHDEQYF. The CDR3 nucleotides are TGTGCCAGCTCACCACCGGCGGGGGGCCACGACGAGCAGTACTTC. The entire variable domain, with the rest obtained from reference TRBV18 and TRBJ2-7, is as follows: NAGVMQNPRHLVRRRGQEARLRCSPMKGHSHVYWYRQLPEEGLKFMVYLQKENIIDESGMPKERFSAEFPKEGPSILRIQQVVRGDSAAYFCASSPPAGGHDEQYFGPGTRLTVT.

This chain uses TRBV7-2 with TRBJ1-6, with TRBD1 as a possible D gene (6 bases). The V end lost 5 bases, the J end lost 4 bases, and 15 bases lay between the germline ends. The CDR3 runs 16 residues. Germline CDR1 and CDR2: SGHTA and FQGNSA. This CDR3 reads CASSQSGTNYNSPLHF. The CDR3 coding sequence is TGTGCCAGCAGCCAATCGGGGACAAATTATAATTCACCCCTCCACTTT. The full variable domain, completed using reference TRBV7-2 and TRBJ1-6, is GAGVSQSPSNKVTEKGKDVELRCDPISGHTALYWYRQSLGQGLEFLIYFQGNSAPDKSGLPSDRFSAERTGGSVSTLTIQRTQQEDSAVYLCASSQSGTNYNSPLHFGNGTRLTVT.

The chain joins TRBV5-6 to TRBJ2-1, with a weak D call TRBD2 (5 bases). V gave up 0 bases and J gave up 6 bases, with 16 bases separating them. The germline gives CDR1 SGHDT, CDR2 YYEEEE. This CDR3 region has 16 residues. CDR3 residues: CASSLVRTVRINEQFF. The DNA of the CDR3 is TGTGCCAGCAGCTTGGTTCGGACTGTTAGGATCAATGAGCAGTTCTTC.

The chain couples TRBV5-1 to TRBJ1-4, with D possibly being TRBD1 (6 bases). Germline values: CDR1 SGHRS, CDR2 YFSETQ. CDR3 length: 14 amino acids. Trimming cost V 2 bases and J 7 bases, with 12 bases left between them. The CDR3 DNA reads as TGCGCCAGCAGCTTATCCCAGGGGCTTGAAAAACTGTTTTTT. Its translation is CASSLSQGLEKLFF.

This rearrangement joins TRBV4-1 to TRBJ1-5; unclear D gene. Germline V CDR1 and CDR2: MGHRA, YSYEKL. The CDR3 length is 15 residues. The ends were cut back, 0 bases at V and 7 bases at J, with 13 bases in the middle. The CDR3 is CASSQDPGPTQPQHF. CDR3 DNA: TGCGCCAGCAGCCAAGACCCAGGCCCCACACAGCCCCAGCATTTT.

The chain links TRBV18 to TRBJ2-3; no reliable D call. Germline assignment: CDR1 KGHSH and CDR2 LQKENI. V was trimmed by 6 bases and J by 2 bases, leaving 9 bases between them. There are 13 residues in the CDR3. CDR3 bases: TGTGCCAGCTCCCCCGTCCCCACAGATACGCAGTATTTT. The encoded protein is CASSPVPTDTQYF.

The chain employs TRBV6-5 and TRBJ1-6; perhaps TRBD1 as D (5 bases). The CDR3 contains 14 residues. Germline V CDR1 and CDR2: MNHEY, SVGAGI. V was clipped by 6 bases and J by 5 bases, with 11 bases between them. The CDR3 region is CASRGEVDNSPLHF. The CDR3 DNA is TGTGCCAGCAGGGGGGAGGTCGATAATTCACCCCTCCACTTT.

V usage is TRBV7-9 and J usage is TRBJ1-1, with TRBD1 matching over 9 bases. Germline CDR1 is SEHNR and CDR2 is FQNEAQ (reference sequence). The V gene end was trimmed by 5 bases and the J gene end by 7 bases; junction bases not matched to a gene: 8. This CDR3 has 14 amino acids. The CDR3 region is CASSPGTGFFEAFF. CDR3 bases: TGTGCCAGCAGCCCCGGGACAGGGTTTTTTGAAGCTTTCTTT.

The CDR3 nucleotides read TGTGCCAGCAGCTGGGTCTGGGGGCTTGGAATGAACACTGAAGCTTTCTTT. Translation: CASSWVWGLGMNTEAFF. This chain joins TRBV5-6 and TRBJ1-1; TRBD1 might be the D (6 bases). CDR3 length: 17 residues. V lost 3 bases to trimming and J lost 0 bases, with 18 bases between them. The germline gives CDR1 SGHDT, CDR2 YYEEEE.

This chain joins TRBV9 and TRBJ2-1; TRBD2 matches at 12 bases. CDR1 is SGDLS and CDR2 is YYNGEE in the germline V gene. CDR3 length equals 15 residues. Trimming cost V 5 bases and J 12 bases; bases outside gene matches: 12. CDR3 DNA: TGTGCCAGCAGTATACTAGCGGGGGGTTCAGAGGGGCAGTTCTTC. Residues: CASSILAGGSEGQFF.

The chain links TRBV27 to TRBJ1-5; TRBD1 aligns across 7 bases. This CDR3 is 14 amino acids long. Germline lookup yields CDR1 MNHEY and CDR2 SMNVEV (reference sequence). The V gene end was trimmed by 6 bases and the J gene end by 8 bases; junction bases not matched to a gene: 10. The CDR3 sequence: CASRRQGMREPQHF. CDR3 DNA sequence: TGTGCCAGCAGAAGACAGGGAATGAGGGAGCCCCAGCATTTT.

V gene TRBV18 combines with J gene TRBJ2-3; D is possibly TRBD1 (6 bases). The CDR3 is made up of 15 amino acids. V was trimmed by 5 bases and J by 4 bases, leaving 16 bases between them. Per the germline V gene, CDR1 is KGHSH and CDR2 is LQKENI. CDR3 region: CASSTLTGLADTQYF. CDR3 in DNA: TGTGCCAGCTCAACCTTGACAGGCCTAGCAGATACGCAGTATTTT. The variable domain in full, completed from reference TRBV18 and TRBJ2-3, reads NAGVMQNPRHLVRRRGQEARLRCSPMKGHSHVYWYRQLPEEGLKFMVYLQKENIIDESGMPKERFSAEFPKEGPSILRIQQVVRGDSAAYFCASSTLTGLADTQYFGPGTRLTVL.

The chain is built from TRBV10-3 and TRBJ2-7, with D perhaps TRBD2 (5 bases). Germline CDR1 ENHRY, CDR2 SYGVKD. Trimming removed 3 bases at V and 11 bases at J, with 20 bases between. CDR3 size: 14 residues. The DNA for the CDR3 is TGTGCCATCAGTGAACCGGGAATCGTAATGTTAGAGTACTTC. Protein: CAISEPGIVMLEYF.

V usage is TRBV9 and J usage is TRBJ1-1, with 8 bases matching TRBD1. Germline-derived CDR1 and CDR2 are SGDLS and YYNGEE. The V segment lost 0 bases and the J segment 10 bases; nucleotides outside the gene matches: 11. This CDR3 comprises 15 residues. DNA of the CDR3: TGTGCCAGCAGCGTAGGGACTCAGGGGGCAAATGGAGCTTTCTTT. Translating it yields CASSVGTQGANGAFF. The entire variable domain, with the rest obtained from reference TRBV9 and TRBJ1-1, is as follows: DSGVTQTPKHLITATGQRVTLRCSPRSGDLSVYWYQQSLDQGLQFLIQYYNGEERAKGNILERFSAQQFPDLHSELNLSSLELGDSALYFCASSVGTQGANGAFFGQGTRLTVV.

The CDR3 DNA is TGTGCCAGCAGCCAAGGTGTTGTAGGGGTCGGGACCCAGTACTTC. Protein product: CASSQGVVGVGTQYF. The V and J genes are TRBV3-1 (or the pseudogene TRBV3-2) and TRBJ2-5, with a weak D call TRBD1 (5 bases). The CDR3 is made up of 15 amino acids. V lost 1 base and J lost 7, with 16 bases in between. CDR1 and CDR2 from the germline V gene are LGHDT and YNNKEL (reference sequence).

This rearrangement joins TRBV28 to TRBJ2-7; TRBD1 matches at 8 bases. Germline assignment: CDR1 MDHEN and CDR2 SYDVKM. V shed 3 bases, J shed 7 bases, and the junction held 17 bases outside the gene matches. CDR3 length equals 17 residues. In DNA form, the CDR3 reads TGTGCCAGCAGTTTCGACAGGGGACCGGGAGATGTGGAAGAGCAGTACTTC. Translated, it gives CASSFDRGPGDVEEQYF.

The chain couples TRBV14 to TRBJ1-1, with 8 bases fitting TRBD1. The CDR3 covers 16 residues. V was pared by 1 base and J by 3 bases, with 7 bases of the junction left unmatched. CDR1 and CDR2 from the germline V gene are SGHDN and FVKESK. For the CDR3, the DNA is TGTGCCAGCAGCCAAGTGGGACAGGTGGGGTACACTGAAGCTTTCTTT. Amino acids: CASSQVGQVGYTEAFF.

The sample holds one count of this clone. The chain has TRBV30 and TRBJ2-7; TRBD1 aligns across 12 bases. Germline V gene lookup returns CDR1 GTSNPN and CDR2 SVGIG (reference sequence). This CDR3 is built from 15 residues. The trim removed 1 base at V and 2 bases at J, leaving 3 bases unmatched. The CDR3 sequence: CAWSGGTGGPYEQYF. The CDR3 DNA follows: TGTGCCTGGAGTGGGGGGACAGGGGGCCCCTACGAGCAGTACTTC.

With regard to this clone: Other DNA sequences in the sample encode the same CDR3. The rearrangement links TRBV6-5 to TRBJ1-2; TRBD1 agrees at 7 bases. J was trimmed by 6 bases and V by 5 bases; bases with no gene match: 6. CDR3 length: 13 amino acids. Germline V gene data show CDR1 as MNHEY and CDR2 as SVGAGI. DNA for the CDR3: TGTGCCAGCAGTAGGGACAGCCTTGATGGCTACACCTTC. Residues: CASSRDSLDGYTF.

CDR3 region: CASSYLKGTPWNEQFF. The CDR3 DNA sequence: TGTGCCAGCAGTTACTTGAAAGGGACACCTTGGAATGAGCAGTTCTTC. The chain is built from TRBV6-5 and TRBJ2-1, with D perhaps TRBD1 (6 bases). Trimming left V 1 base short and J 7 bases short, with 17 bases between. CDR3 length: 16 residues. The germline V gene encodes CDR1 MNHEY and CDR2 SVGAGI.

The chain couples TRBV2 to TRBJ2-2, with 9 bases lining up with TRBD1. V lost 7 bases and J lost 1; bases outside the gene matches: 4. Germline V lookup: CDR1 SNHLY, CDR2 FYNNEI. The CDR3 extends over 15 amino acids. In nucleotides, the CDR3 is TGTGCCAGCAATCCGGGACAGGGGAACACCGGGGAGCTGTTTTTT. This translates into CASNPGQGNTGELFF. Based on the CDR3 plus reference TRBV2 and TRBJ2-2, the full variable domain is EPEVTQTPSHQVTQMGQEVILRCVPISNHLYFYWYRQILGQKVEFLVSFYNNEISEKSEIFDDQFSVERPDGSNFTLKIRSTKLEDSAMYFCASNPGQGNTGELFFGEGSRLTVL.

DNA of the CDR3: TGTGCCAGCAGTTTAAAACAGGGGGCTTTTTGGGAAAAACTGTTTTTT. This encodes CASSLKQGAFWEKLFF. V and J are TRBV28 and TRBJ1-4; TRBD1 agrees at 9 bases. The CDR3 has 16 residues. Germline V gene sequence: CDR1 MDHEN, CDR2 SYDVKM. The V and J ends lost 2 bases and 8 bases, in that order; junction bases with no gene match: 9.